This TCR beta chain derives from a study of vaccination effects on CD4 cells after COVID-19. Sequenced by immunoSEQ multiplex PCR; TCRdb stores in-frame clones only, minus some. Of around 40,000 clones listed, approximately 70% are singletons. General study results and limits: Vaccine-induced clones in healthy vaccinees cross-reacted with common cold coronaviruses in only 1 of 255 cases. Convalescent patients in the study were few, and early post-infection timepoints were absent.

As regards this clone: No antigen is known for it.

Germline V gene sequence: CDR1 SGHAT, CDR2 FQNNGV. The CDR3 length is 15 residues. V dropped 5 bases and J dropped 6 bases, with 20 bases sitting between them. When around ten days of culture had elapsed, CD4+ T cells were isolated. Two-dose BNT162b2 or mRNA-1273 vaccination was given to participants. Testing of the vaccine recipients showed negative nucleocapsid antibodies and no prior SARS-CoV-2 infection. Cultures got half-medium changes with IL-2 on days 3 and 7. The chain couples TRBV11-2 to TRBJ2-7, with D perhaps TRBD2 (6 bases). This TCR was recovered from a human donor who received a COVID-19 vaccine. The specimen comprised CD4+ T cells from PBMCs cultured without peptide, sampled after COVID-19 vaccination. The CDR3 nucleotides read TGTGCCAGCAGCCCCACCGCCGTGGAGGGCCGCGAGCAGTACTTC. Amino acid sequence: CASSPTAVEGREQYF.